The 9 T cell receptor beta chains below were found in one sample sequenced in a study of blood T cell repertoires in COVID-19. Here immunoSEQ multiplex PCR was the method, and the copy in TCRdb shows in-frame clones only, minus some. The data contain 150,000 to 200,000 clones, around nine tenths of them singletons. Sequenced sample: peripheral blood. Receptors originate from a woman between 70 and 85 years old with COVID-19, enrolled during active disease.

The V and J genes are TRBV18 and TRBJ2-7, with TRBD1 matching over 7 bases. The CDR3 length is 14 residues. The germline gives CDR1 KGHSH, CDR2 LQKENI. Losses at the gene ends were 4 bases for V and 4 bases for J; bases not matched to a gene: 7. The CDR3, as DNA: TGTGCCAGCTCACACCGGGACAGAGCATACGAGCAGTACTTC. Residues: CASSHRDRAYEQYF.

V is TRBV30 and J is TRBJ1-1; TRBD1 aligns across 7 bases. The CDR3 has 13 residues. Germline V gene data show CDR1 as GTSNPN and CDR2 as SVGIG (reference sequence). V was pared by 5 bases and J by 3 bases, with 6 bases of the junction left unmatched. CDR3 coding DNA: TGTGCCTGGCGTAGGGGGCTAGACACTGAAGCTTTCTTT. Translation: CAWRRGLDTEAFF.

Only one count was recorded for this clone. This chain joins TRBV25-1 and TRBJ2-7; D perhaps matches TRBD2 (6 bases). The ends were cut back, 5 bases at V and 7 bases at J, with 18 bases in the middle. The CDR3 is 14 amino acids. Germline V gene data show CDR1 as MGHDK and CDR2 as SYGVNS. The CDR3 sequence: CASSPRRLEEEQYF. The CDR3 DNA reads TGTGCCAGCAGTCCCAGGAGACTAGAAGAAGAGCAGTACTTC.

The rearrangement joins TRBV11-1 to TRBJ1-4, with D unclear. This CDR3 has 14 residues. V shed 3 bases and J shed 4 bases, with 9 bases lying between them. Looked up from germline, CDR1 is SGHAT and CDR2 is FQDESV (reference sequence). CDR3 sequence (DNA): TGTGCCAGCAGCTTGGCAGCGAATAATGAAAAACTGTTTTTT. This translates into CASSLAANNEKLFF.

V and J are TRBV18 and TRBJ2-1; no firm D call. CDR1 is KGHSH, CDR2 LQKENI, per germline. V lost 3 bases and J lost 7, with 4 bases in between. The CDR3 extends over 11 amino acids. The CDR3 DNA sequence: TGTGCCAGCTCACCCCAGAATGAGCAGTTCTTC. It translates to CASSPQNEQFF.

This sequence joins TRBV29-1 and TRBJ1-2; 12 bases map to TRBD1. CDR1 and CDR2 (germline): SQVTM, ANQGSEA. After removal of 6 bases from V and 6 bases from J, the junction contained 5 bases not matched to a gene. The CDR3 spans 13 residues. This CDR3 is CSVPGQGAHGYTF. CDR3 in DNA: TGCAGCGTCCCGGGACAGGGGGCCCATGGCTACACCTTC.

V usage is TRBV5-6 and J usage is TRBJ2-7, with TRBD1 identical over 8 bases. V lost 4 bases to trimming and J lost 1 base; unmatched junction nucleotides: 7. Germline V CDR1 and CDR2: SGHDT, YYEEEE. This CDR3 has 15 amino acids. The CDR3 spells CASSLLGTGSYEQYF. The DNA of the CDR3 is TGTGCCAGCAGCCTTCTTGGGACAGGTTCCTACGAGCAGTACTTC.

The chain recombines TRBV5-1 with TRBJ2-1, with 14 bases identical to TRBD2. The ends lost 2 bases at V and 6 bases at J; junction bases unmatched: 4. CDR1 is SGHRS and CDR2 is YFSETQ in the germline V gene. The CDR3 is 16 amino acids. The CDR3 here is CASSFYGTSGSNEQFF. DNA of the CDR3: TGCGCCAGCAGCTTTTACGGGACTAGCGGGAGCAATGAGCAGTTCTTC. Variable domain in full (rest from reference TRBV5-1 and TRBJ2-1): KAGVTQTPRYLIKTRGQQVTLSCSPISGHRSVSWYQQTPGQGLQFLFEYFSETQRNKGNFPGRFSGRQFSNSRSEMNVSTLELGDSALYLCASSFYGTSGSNEQFFGPGTRLTVL.

The gene calls are TRBV5-4 and TRBJ1-1; 9 nucleotides match TRBD1. The V gene's germline CDR1 is SGHNT and CDR2 YYREEE (reference sequence). With V trimmed by 4 bases and J by 1 base, 8 bases remained unmatched. CDR3 length equals 16 residues. CDR3 sequence: CASSPLPGQGNTEAFF. As DNA, the CDR3 is TGTGCCAGCAGCCCACTTCCGGGACAGGGGAACACTGAAGCTTTCTTT.